This is a list of T cell receptor beta chains from one sample in a study of blood T cell repertoires in COVID-19. TCRdb's table, derived via immunoSEQ multiplex PCR, lists solely in-frame clones and lacks some. This repertoire shows nearly 350,000 clones, 87% found once; its top ten account for roughly 6.3%. The sequenced material came from peripheral blood. All receptors derive from a woman between 50 and 59 years old with COVID-19, enrolled during active disease. Each CDR3 is given with its conserved first and last residue. Each record gives: CDR3 length, J gene, D gene, clone size, V gene, CDR3 DNA, CDR3 protein. D genes are given only for firm matches. Not every row has a clone size; where given, it reads once, few, many or a size class.

>17|TRBJ1-3|-|-|TRBV11-2
TGTGCCAGCAGCTTAGGAGCACAGCGGATCTCTGGAAACACCATATATTTT
CASSLGAQRISGNTIYF
>13|TRBJ1-3|-|-|TRBV19
TGTGCCAGTAGTCCCGGGGATAGAAACACCATATATTTT
CASSPGDRNTIYF
>16|TRBJ1-2|TRBD1|-|TRBV4-3
TGCGCCAGCAGCCAAGAATTGGACAGGGTTTCGTATGGCTACACCTTC
CASSQELDRVSYGYTF
>16|TRBJ1-5|-|-|TRBV7-9
TGTGCCAGCAGCTTCAGCTTAGGAGCAGGGGATCAGCCCCAGCATTTT
CASSFSLGAGDQPQHF
>15|TRBJ1-6|-|few|TRBV18
TGTGCCAGCTCACCACAGGGTAGCGGCAATTCACCCCTCCACTTT
CASSPQGSGNSPLHF
>18|TRBJ2-2|TRBD2|-|TRBV4-2
TGTGCCAGCAGCCCCCGGACTAGCGGGAGTTTTGGAACCGGGGAGCTGTTTTTT
CASSPRTSGSFGTGELFF
>13|TRBJ2-7|-|-|TRBV29-1
TGCAGCGGCCTGTCGGGAGCTGACTACGAGCAGTACTTC
CSGLSGADYEQYF
>16|TRBJ1-4|TRBD1|-|TRBV6-2/TRBV6-3
TGTGCCAGCAGTTCCGGGACAGGGGCAACTAATGAAAAACTGTTTTTT
CASSSGTGATNEKLFF
>16|TRBJ2-3|-|few|TRBV5-1
TGCGCCAGCAGCCCGGGGGACAGACCTAGCACAGATACGCAGTATTTT
CASSPGDRPSTDTQYF
>14|TRBJ1-1|-|-|TRBV7-9
TGTGCCAGCAGCCCCCAGCGAAAAAACACTGAAGCTTTCTTT
CASSPQRKNTEAFF
>13|TRBJ2-3|-|-|TRBV27
TGTGCCAGCAGCTTCCCGGGGTTTGATACGCAGTATTTT
CASSFPGFDTQYF
>14|TRBJ2-7|-|few|TRBV5-8
TGTGCCAGCAGCTTGGGCGGAGGCTCATACGAGCAGTACTTC
CASSLGGGSYEQYF
>16|TRBJ2-7|-|-|TRBV4-2
TGTGCCAGCAGCCAAAAATTGCAGGGGTTCTCCTACGAGCAGTACTTC
CASSQKLQGFSYEQYF
>15|TRBJ2-3|TRBD1|-|TRBV11-2
TGTGCCAGCAGCTTGGATGGACAGGCCACAGATACGCAGTATTTT
CASSLDGQATDTQYF
>11|TRBJ2-1|-|-|TRBV6-5
TGTGCCAGCAGGCGAAACAATGAGCAGTTCTTC
CASRRNNEQFF
>15|TRBJ1-5|-|few|TRBV18
TGTGCCAGCTCACCGGCGGCAAATAGCAATCAGCCCCAGCATTTT
CASSPAANSNQPQHF
>12|TRBJ1-2|-|-|TRBV18
TGTGCCACCCCTGGGGGGAGTTATGGCTACACCTTC
CATPGGSYGYTF
>14|TRBJ2-1|-|-|TRBV11-2
TGTGCCAGCAGCCGAGGCGAGTGGTACAATGAGCAGTTCTTC
CASSRGEWYNEQFF
>17|TRBJ1-1|-|-|TRBV7-7
TGTGCCAGCAGCCCGGGGGTGGAGGGGAGAGGTTTCACTGAAGCTTTCTTT
CASSPGVEGRGFTEAFF
>14|TRBJ1-5|-|few|TRBV5-1
TGCGCCAGCAGCTTGGAAGGGAGTAATCAGCCCCAGCATTTT
CASSLEGSNQPQHF
>14|TRBJ2-3|-|-|TRBV27
TGTGCCAGCAGTTCCAGGTTATACACAGATACGCAGTATTTT
CASSSRLYTDTQYF
>11|TRBJ1-2|-|few|TRBV2
TGTGCCAGGACAGCTAACTATGGCTACACCTTC
CARTANYGYTF
>12|TRBJ2-2|-|-|TRBV4-1
TGCGCCAGCAGGTCAGGGGCCGGGGAGCTGTTTTTT
CASRSGAGELFF
>16|TRBJ2-1|-|-|TRBV24-1
TGTGCCACCAGTGATTTTGGCAGGGGCTCCTACAATGAGCAGTTCTTC
CATSDFGRGSYNEQFF
>18|TRBJ1-2|TRBD1|few|TRBV11-3
TGTGCCAGCAGCCGACGTCCTGAACAGGGGGTTTCTCGGTATGGCTACACCTTC
CASSRRPEQGVSRYGYTF
>15|TRBJ2-2|TRBD2|-|TRBV6-2/TRBV6-3
TGTGCCAGCAGTTACTTAGCGGGAGTAGACGGGGAGCTGTTTTTT
CASSYLAGVDGELFF
>14|TRBJ2-2|-|-|TRBV5-1
TGCGCCAGCAGCCTCAACGGAGCCACCGGGGAGCTGTTTTTT
CASSLNGATGELFF
>14|TRBJ1-2|-|-|TRBV2
TGTGCCAGCAGTGAAGTGACAGCGCCTGGTGGCTACACCTTC
CASSEVTAPGGYTF
>15|TRBJ2-3|TRBD2|-|TRBV11-3
TGTGCCAGCCGGAGAATAGCGGGAGTATCAGATACGCAGTATTTT
CASRRIAGVSDTQYF
>14|TRBJ1-6|-|-|TRBV2
TGTGCCAGCCGAGGGACTTTCATTAATTCACCCCTCCACTTT
CASRGTFINSPLHF
>16|TRBJ1-2|-|-|TRBV18
TGTGCCAGCTCACCCCTCCCCGACAGGAAGGACTATGGCTACACCTTC
CASSPLPDRKDYGYTF
>16|TRBJ2-6|TRBD1|few|TRBV5-6
TGTGCCAGCAGCTTGGAAAGGGGGCTAGGGGCCAACGTCCTGACTTTC
CASSLERGLGANVLTF
>16|TRBJ2-1|TRBD2|-|TRBV7-2
TGTGCCAGCAGCTCCCGACTAGCGGGAGGGCCTAGTGAGCAGTTCTTC
CASSSRLAGGPSEQFF
>13|TRBJ1-1|-|-|TRBV5-1
TGCGCCAGCAGCCTCCTCGGGAACACTGAAGCTTTCTTT
CASSLLGNTEAFF
>18|TRBJ1-5|TRBD1|-|TRBV19
TGTGCCAGTAGTATTGAACCCAGGGGGCAAGGTTTTCATCAGCCCCAGCATTTT
CASSIEPRGQGFHQPQHF
>13|TRBJ1-2|-|-|TRBV6-2/TRBV6-3
TGTGCCAGCAGTCCCCGTACCGCGGAGGGCTACACCTTC
CASSPRTAEGYTF
>14|TRBJ2-2|-|once|TRBV27
TGTGCCAGCAGTTCTTACAGGGATAGCGGGGAGCTGTTTTTT
CASSSYRDSGELFF
>13|TRBJ2-2|-|-|TRBV5-1
TGCGCCAGCAGCTTCCAGAACACCGGGGAGCTGTTTTTT
CASSFQNTGELFF
>11|TRBJ1-1|TRBD1|-|TRBV18
TGTGCCAGCTCCGGGACAGCTGAAGCTTTCTTT
CASSGTAEAFF
>15|TRBJ2-2|-|-|TRBV4-1
TGCGCCAGCAGCCTTACAGGGGGGGGTGTCGGGGAGCTGTTTTTT
CASSLTGGGVGELFF
>19|TRBJ2-1|TRBD2|once|TRBV7-9
TGTGCCAGCAGCCCCCCTTCGGGACTAGCGGGAGGTTCTTACAATGAGCAGTTCTTC
CASSPPSGLAGGSYNEQFF
>14|TRBJ1-2|-|-|TRBV5-1
TGCGCCAGCAGCTCATCGACAGGTGGAGATGGCTACACCTTC
CASSSSTGGDGYTF
>17|TRBJ2-5|-|few|TRBV21-1
TGTGCCAGCAGCAAAGAGGGAGCGGGAGGGCCATGGGAGACCCAGTACTTC
CASSKEGAGGPWETQYF
>15|TRBJ1-2|-|-|TRBV4-1
TGCGCCAGCAGCCAGCAGGGTGGGGGGGCCTATGGCTACACCTTC
CASSQQGGGAYGYTF
>15|TRBJ2-7|TRBD2|-|TRBV11-3
TGTGCCAGCAGCTTCAGCGGGAGTAGTGAGTACGAGCAGTACTTC
CASSFSGSSEYEQYF
>14|TRBJ2-2|-|few|TRBV7-9
TGTGCCAGCAGCTCCGGGACACCCACCGGGGAGCTGTTTTTT
CASSSGTPTGELFF
>14|TRBJ1-5|-|-|TRBV20-1
TGCAGTGCTAGTCGAAGCGATAGCAATCAGCCCCAGCATTTT
CSASRSDSNQPQHF
>18|TRBJ2-6|-|-|TRBV27
TGTGCCAGCAGACGGGTGGCTGACACAACGGGGGGGGCCAACGTCCTGACTTTC
CASRRVADTTGGANVLTF
>14|TRBJ1-1|-|-|TRBV29-1
TGCAGCGGCGGGAGGACAGCCCAGAACACTGAAGCTTTCTTT
CSGGRTAQNTEAFF
>16|TRBJ2-2|-|-|TRBV24-1
TGTGCCACCAGTGATTTAGCCTCCGAGGGAACCGGGGAGCTGTTTTTT
CATSDLASEGTGELFF
>16|TRBJ1-5|TRBD1|-|TRBV19
TGTGCCAGTAGTATAGAGACGACAGGGGGGGATCAGCCCCAGCATTTT
CASSIETTGGDQPQHF
>18|TRBJ2-7|TRBD2|-|TRBV18
TGTGCCAGCTCACCACTTCTACTTAGCGGGGGAGATTCCCACGAGCAGTACTTC
CASSPLLLSGGDSHEQYF
>16|TRBJ2-3|TRBD1|-|TRBV2
TGTGCCAGCAGTCAAGACAGGGGGTTAAGCACAGATACGCAGTATTTT
CASSQDRGLSTDTQYF
>11|TRBJ1-5|-|once|TRBV30
TGTGCCTGGGGGATAGATCAGCCCCAGCATTTT
CAWGIDQPQHF
>15|TRBJ2-5|TRBD2|-|TRBV9
TGTGCCAGCAGCGTGGGCGGGAGTGGTCAAGAGACCCAGTACTTC
CASSVGGSGQETQYF
>13|TRBJ2-5|-|-|TRBV9
TGTGCCAGCAACGTCAGGGGTATCGGGACCCAGTACTTC
CASNVRGIGTQYF
>14|TRBJ2-7|-|once|TRBV27
TGTGCCAGCAGTTTAGCGGGGCAATCCTACGAGCAGTACTTC
CASSLAGQSYEQYF
>16|TRBJ2-7|TRBD2|-|TRBV6-2/TRBV6-3
TGTGCCAGCAGCCTACTGTCTAGCGGGAGGGGCGACGAGCAGTACTTC
CASSLLSSGRGDEQYF
>16|TRBJ2-1|TRBD2|-|TRBV7-2
TGTGCCAGCAGCTTAGTTGGTAGCGGGATCTACAATGAGCAGTTCTTC
CASSLVGSGIYNEQFF
>11|TRBJ1-1|-|-|TRBV20-1
TGCAGTGCCAAATGGAACACTGAAGCTTTCTTT
CSAKWNTEAFF